Detailed here is one T cell receptor (beta chain). This sample is drawn from a study of blood T cell repertoires in COVID-19. Study as a whole: Some COVID-19 samples were acute and others convalescent; all came from the United States, Italy and Spain. PBMCs, B-cell-depleted T cells, or T cells were the source of the cDNA or gDNA that made up the material.

V was cut by 2 bases and J by 11 bases, with 21 bases left in between. CDR1 LGHNA and CDR2 YSLEER come from the germline V gene. The CDR3 contains 16 residues. Original methodology: The assay estimated nucleated cells by amplifying reference gene primers. TCRdb's copy holds only in-frame clones and misses some; the assay was immunoSEQ multiplex PCR. D and trimming were read from the DNA, whereas the V and J calls and clone size are those reported in that table. The repertoire holds around 15,000 clones, with about 89% as singletons. The V gene is TRBV4-3, the J gene TRBJ1-4; D possibly corresponds to TRBD1 (6 bases). Sequencing was performed on peripheral blood. The TCR was taken from a woman aged 70-85 years in a cohort sampled during active or convalescent COVID-19. As DNA, the CDR3 is TGCGCCAGCAGCCAATACAGGGTTTCGGGAATAAGGAAACTGTTTTTT. Translated, it gives CASSQYRVSGIRKLFF.